A selection of T cell receptor beta chains follows, all from one sample in a study of blood T cell repertoires in COVID-19. Data came from immunoSEQ multiplex PCR; TCRdb stores just in-frame clones and leaves some out. The sample lists about 48,000 clones; about nine tenths were seen once. Sequenced material: peripheral blood. Receptor source: a woman of 80 years or more with COVID-19, enrolled during active disease. Both conserved end residues are part of each CDR3. The D gene is left open where the match is weak. Clone size is shown for a subset of rows, as once, few, many or a class of expanded clone.

d_call,j_call,clone_size,v_call,cdr3_nt,cdr3_aa
NA,TRBJ1-1,NA,TRBV7-2,TGTGCCAGCAGCTTAGTCAGATACAACACTGAAGCTTTCTTT,CASSLVRYNTEAFF
TRBD2,TRBJ2-5,NA,TRBV5-1,TGCGCCAGCAGCTCCCAAGTAGCGGGCGGTTTGGAGACCCAGTACTTC,CASSSQVAGGLETQYF
TRBD1,TRBJ1-5,NA,TRBV2,TGTGCCAGCAGGGAAATAACAGGGGGAGGCAATCAGCCCCAGCATTTT,CASREITGGGNQPQHF
TRBD1,TRBJ2-7,few,TRBV5-1,TGCGCCAGCAGCTTGGGGGACAGCTACTCCTACGAGCAGTACTTC,CASSLGDSYSYEQYF
TRBD1,TRBJ1-4,NA,TRBV28,TGTGCCAGCAGTTTATATGGCAGGGGGCGAAGTAATGAAAAACTGTTTTTT,CASSLYGRGRSNEKLFF
TRBD2,TRBJ2-1,NA,TRBV7-2,TGTGCCAGCAGCTCCGCCGGGACTAGCGGGAGGAATGAGCAGTTCTTC,CASSSAGTSGRNEQFF
TRBD2,TRBJ2-1,NA,TRBV6-4,TGTGCCAGCAGTTCGACTAGCGGGAGGCCATACAATGAGCAGTTCTTC,CASSSTSGRPYNEQFF
TRBD1,TRBJ2-5,NA,TRBV18,TGTGCCAGCTCACCTGGGACAGGGGGAGAGACCCAGTACTTC,CASSPGTGGETQYF
NA,TRBJ2-3,NA,TRBV5-1,TGCGCCAGCTCGAGGGCAGATACGCAGTATTTT,CASSRADTQYF
NA,TRBJ2-7,NA,TRBV19,TGTGCCAGTAGTACCTCCCGGGGGGCTTACTCCTACGAGCAGTACTTC,CASSTSRGAYSYEQYF
NA,TRBJ1-6,NA,TRBV30,TGTGCCTGGAGTGTACAGGCCGGTGGTTCACCCCTCCACTTT,CAWSVQAGGSPLHF
TRBD1,TRBJ1-2,NA,TRBV27,TGTGCCAGCAGTCCGACAGGGCACTATGGCTACACCTTC,CASSPTGHYGYTF
NA,TRBJ1-5,NA,TRBV7-9,TGTGCCAGCAGCTCAGGAGGTCGGGCCCCGAGCAATCAGCCCCAGCATTTT,CASSSGGRAPSNQPQHF
NA,TRBJ1-2,NA,TRBV28,TGTGCCAGCGTAGGGGGACTAGGCGGCTACACCTTC,CASVGGLGGYTF
NA,TRBJ1-2,NA,TRBV25-1,TGTGCCAGCAGTGGTACGGGGTCTTCTAACTATGGCTACACCTTC,CASSGTGSSNYGYTF
TRBD1,TRBJ1-4,once,TRBV3-1/TRBV3-2,TGTGCCAGCAGCGCGACCGGGACAGGGGCAACTAATGAAAAACTGTTTTTT,CASSATGTGATNEKLFF
TRBD2,TRBJ2-7,NA,TRBV3-1/TRBV3-2,TGTGCCAGCAGCCAGGCTAGCGGGAGCTCCTACGAGCAGTACTTC,CASSQASGSSYEQYF
NA,TRBJ2-3,once,TRBV7-6,TGTGCCAGCAGCTCGCTACAGGGTAAAAGCACAGATACGCAGTATTTT,CASSSLQGKSTDTQYF
TRBD1,TRBJ1-2,few,TRBV7-2,TGTGCCAGCAGCCCGCGGACAGGGAGCCCGGGGGGCTACACCTTC,CASSPRTGSPGGYTF
NA,TRBJ1-5,NA,TRBV28,TGTGCCAGCAGTTTACTCACCGGTCAGCCCCAGCATTTT,CASSLLTGQPQHF
NA,TRBJ2-7,NA,TRBV5-6,TGTGCCAGCAGCTTGGATGCGTGGAGCTCCTACGAGCAGTACTTC,CASSLDAWSSYEQYF
NA,TRBJ2-5,NA,TRBV21-1,TGTGCCAGCAGCAAAGCCCCGGGACTAGCGGGAGTAGGAGAGACCCAGTACTTC,CASSKAPGLAGVGETQYF
NA,TRBJ2-1,NA,TRBV27,TGTGCCAGCAGTTTGCCGCCAGCGGGTGAGCAGTTCTTC,CASSLPPAGEQFF
NA,TRBJ2-7,NA,TRBV5-4,TGTGCCAGCAGCTTGAATGGGGGGAGCTCCTACGAGCAGTACTTC,CASSLNGGSSYEQYF
TRBD1,TRBJ2-7,NA,TRBV5-1,TGCGCCAGCAGCTTAGGACAGGGCATTTGGTCCTACGAGCAGTACTTC,CASSLGQGIWSYEQYF
TRBD2,TRBJ2-3,NA,TRBV5-1,TGCGCCAGCAGCTTGCCCAAGACTAGCCGCCTCGATACGCAGTATTTT,CASSLPKTSRLDTQYF
TRBD1,TRBJ1-1,NA,TRBV6-6,TGTGCCAGCATTTTACAGGGGACTGAAGCTTTCTTT,CASILQGTEAFF
NA,TRBJ2-1,once,TRBV24-1,TGTGCCACCAGTGATTTGGTCCTACCCAATGAGCAGTTCTTC,CATSDLVLPNEQFF